This entry describes one TCR beta chain. Its target is unknown. Naive CD8+ T cells showed a CD45RO-CCR7+CD27+CD95- phenotype. This entry is derived from a study of CXCR3-negative and CXCR3-positive naive CD8 T cells. CDR1 SEHNR and CDR2 FQNEAQ come from the germline V gene (reference sequence). The CDR3 runs 14 residues. Study results and limitations: The study found that naive CXCR3-negative and CXCR3-positive cells shared TRBV-TRBJ usage, while memory cells differed. Naive subsets did not differ in surface CD5, and TRB CDR3 properties served to infer TCR strength. Relative to memory CD8+ cells, whose diversity was much lower, both naive subsets had comparably high diversity. For CXCR3-positive naive cells, TRB CDR3s were more hydrophobic than those of CXCR3-negative naive cells.

UMI-tagged TRB cDNA libraries were built via 5' RACE. For each CDR3 protein, TCRdb gives one entry from its re-call of the 5' RACE reads, without DNA. The table lists about 110,000 distinct CDR3 sequences, with roughly 0.4% in the top ten. This sequence originates from a human donor in good health. Some clones in this sample may be carry-over from other donors' samples. The chain employs TRBV7-9 and TRBJ1-6; as DNA is missing, the TRBD1 call by TCRdb cannot be tested. The source material was naive CXCR3+ CD8+ T cells from blood. The subset: CD45RO-CCR7+CD27+CD95- naive CD8+ T cells expressing CXCR3 (TNR3+). CDR3 residues: CASSSWKARSPLHF.